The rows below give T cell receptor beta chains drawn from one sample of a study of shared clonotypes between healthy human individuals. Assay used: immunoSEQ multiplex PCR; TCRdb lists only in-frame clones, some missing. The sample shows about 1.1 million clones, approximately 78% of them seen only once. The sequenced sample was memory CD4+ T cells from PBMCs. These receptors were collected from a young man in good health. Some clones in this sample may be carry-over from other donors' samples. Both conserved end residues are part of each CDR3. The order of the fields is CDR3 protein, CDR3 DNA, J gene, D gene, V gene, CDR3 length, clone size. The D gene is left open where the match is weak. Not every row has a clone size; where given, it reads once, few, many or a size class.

CDR3: CASGLSGTVGGYTF
DNA: TGTGCTAGTGGTTTGAGTGGTACAGTTGGAGGCTACACCTTC
J: TRBJ1-2
D: .
V: TRBV12-5
length: 14
size: .

CDR3: CASSESTGIGYTF
DNA: TGCGCCAGCAGTGAGTCGACAGGGATCGGCTACACCTTC
J: TRBJ1-2
D: TRBD1
V: TRBV10-1
length: 13
size: .

CDR3: CASSVEGRVTEAFF
DNA: TGTGCCAGCAGTGTAGAGGGGCGGGTCACTGAAGCTTTCTTT
J: TRBJ1-1
D: .
V: TRBV6-1
length: 14
size: .

CDR3: CASSLATGRTGELFF
DNA: TGTGCCAGCAGCTTGGCCACAGGCCGGACCGGGGAGCTGTTTTTT
J: TRBJ2-2
D: .
V: TRBV5-4
length: 15
size: .

CDR3: CASSLGRGGTDTQYF
DNA: TGTGCCAGCAGCTTAGGGAGGGGGGGCACGGATACGCAGTATTTT
J: TRBJ2-3
D: .
V: TRBV7-2
length: 15
size: .

CDR3: CASSLTGGNQPQHF
DNA: TGTGCCAGTAGCTTGACAGGGGGCAATCAGCCCCAGCATTTT
J: TRBJ1-5
D: TRBD1
V: TRBV19
length: 14
size: .

CDR3: CASSLGQGVTGELFF
DNA: TGTGCCAGCAGCTTGGGACAGGGGGTCACCGGGGAGCTGTTTTTT
J: TRBJ2-2
D: TRBD1
V: TRBV5-8
length: 15
size: .

CDR3: CASSLYTTGYGLYEQYF
DNA: TGTGCCAGCAGTCTATATACTACAGGGTATGGGCTCTACGAGCAGTACTTC
J: TRBJ2-7
D: .
V: TRBV28
length: 17
size: .

CDR3: CASSLVGGYDTQYF
DNA: TGTGCCAGCAGCTTGGTGGGGGGATATGATACGCAGTATTTT
J: TRBJ2-3
D: .
V: TRBV5-6
length: 14
size: .

CDR3: CASSPKNRGACEQYF
DNA: TGCGCCAGCAGTCCCAAGAACAGGGGAGCTTGCGAGCAGTACTTC
J: TRBJ2-7
D: TRBD1
V: TRBV23-1
length: 15
size: many

CDR3: CSVEDRTGVNYGYTF
DNA: TGCAGCGTTGAAGATAGGACAGGGGTGAACTATGGCTACACCTTC
J: TRBJ1-2
D: TRBD1
V: TRBV29-1
length: 15
size: few

CDR3: CASNRAGLDYGYTF
DNA: TGTGCCAGCAACCGAGCGGGTTTGGACTATGGCTACACCTTC
J: TRBJ1-2
D: .
V: TRBV5-4
length: 14
size: .

CDR3: CASRGQGGGNEQFF
DNA: TGTGCCAGCAGGGGACAGGGGGGAGGCAATGAGCAGTTCTTC
J: TRBJ2-1
D: TRBD1
V: TRBV28
length: 14
size: .

CDR3: CASSSGSGGTGANVLTF
DNA: TGTGCCAGCAGCAGCGGGTCGGGGGGTACTGGGGCCAACGTCCTGACTTTC
J: TRBJ2-6
D: TRBD2
V: TRBV5-4
length: 17
size: .

CDR3: CASRRDRGLTEAFF
DNA: TGTGCCAGCAGGAGAGACAGGGGGCTCACTGAAGCTTTCTTT
J: TRBJ1-1
D: TRBD1
V: TRBV2
length: 14
size: .

CDR3: CASSLYGGLNYGYTF
DNA: TGTGCCAGCAGTTTATACGGGGGGCTTAACTATGGCTACACCTTC
J: TRBJ1-2
D: .
V: TRBV28
length: 15
size: .

CDR3: CASSYPGQGRFGAFF
DNA: TGTGCCAGCAGTTATCCGGGACAGGGAAGGTTCGGGGCTTTCTTT
J: TRBJ1-1
D: TRBD1
V: TRBV6-5
length: 15
size: .

CDR3: CASRPTSGSTDTQYF
DNA: TGTGCCAGCAGGCCTACTAGCGGCAGCACAGATACGCAGTATTTT
J: TRBJ2-3
D: TRBD2
V: TRBV5-4
length: 15
size: .